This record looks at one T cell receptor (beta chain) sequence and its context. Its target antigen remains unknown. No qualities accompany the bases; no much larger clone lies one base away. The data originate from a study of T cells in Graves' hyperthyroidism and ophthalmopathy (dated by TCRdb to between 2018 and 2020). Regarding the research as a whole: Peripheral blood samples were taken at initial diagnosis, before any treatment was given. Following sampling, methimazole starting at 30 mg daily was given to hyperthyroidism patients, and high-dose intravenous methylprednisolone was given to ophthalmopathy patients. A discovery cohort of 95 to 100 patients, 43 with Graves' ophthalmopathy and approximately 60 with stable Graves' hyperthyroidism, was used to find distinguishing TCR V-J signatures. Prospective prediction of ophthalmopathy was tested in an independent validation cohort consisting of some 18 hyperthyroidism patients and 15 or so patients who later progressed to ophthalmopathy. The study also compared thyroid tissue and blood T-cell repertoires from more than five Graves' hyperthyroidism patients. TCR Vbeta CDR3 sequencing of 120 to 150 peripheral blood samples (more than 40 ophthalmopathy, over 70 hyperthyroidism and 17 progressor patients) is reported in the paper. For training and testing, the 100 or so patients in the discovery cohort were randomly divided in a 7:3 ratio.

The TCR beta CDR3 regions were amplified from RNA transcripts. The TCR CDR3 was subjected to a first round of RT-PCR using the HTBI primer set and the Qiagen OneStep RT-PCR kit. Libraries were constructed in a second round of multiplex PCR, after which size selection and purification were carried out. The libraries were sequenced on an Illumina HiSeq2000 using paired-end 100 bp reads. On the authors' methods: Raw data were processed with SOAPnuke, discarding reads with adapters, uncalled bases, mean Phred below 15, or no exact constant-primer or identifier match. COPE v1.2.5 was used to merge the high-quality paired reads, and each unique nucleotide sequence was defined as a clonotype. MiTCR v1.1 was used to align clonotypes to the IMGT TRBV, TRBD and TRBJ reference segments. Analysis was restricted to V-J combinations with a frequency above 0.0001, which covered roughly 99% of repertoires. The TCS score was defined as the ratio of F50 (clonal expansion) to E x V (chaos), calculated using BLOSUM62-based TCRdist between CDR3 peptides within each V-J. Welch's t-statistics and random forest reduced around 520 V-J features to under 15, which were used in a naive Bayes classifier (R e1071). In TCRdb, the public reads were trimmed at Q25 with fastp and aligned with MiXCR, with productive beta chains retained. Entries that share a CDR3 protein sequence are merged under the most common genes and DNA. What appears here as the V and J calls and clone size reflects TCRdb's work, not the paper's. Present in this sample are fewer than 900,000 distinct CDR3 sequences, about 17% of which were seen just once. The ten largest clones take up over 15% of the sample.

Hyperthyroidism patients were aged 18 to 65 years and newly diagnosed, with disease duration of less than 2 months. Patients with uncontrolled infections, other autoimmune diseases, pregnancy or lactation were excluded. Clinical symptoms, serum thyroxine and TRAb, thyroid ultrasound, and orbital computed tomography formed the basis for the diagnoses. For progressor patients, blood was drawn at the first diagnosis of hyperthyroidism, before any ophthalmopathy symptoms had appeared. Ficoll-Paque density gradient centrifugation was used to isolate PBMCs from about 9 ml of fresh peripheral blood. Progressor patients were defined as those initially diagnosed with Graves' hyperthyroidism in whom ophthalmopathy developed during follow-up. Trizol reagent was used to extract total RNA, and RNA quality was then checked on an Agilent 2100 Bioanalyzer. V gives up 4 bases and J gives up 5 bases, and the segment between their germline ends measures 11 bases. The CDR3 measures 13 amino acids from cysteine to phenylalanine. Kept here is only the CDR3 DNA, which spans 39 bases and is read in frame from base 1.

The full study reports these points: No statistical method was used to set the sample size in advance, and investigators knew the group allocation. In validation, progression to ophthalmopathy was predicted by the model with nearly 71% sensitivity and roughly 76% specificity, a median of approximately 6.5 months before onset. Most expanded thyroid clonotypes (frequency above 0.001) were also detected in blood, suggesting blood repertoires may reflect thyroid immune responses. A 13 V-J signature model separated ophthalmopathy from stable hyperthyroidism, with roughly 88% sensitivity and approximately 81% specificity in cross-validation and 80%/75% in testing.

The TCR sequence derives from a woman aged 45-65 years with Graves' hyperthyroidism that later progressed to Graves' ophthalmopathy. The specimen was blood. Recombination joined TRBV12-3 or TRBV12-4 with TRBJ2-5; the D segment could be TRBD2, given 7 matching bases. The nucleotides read TGTGCCAGCAGTTGGGGGGGGGCGGAGACCCAGTACTTC. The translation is CASSWGGAETQYF.